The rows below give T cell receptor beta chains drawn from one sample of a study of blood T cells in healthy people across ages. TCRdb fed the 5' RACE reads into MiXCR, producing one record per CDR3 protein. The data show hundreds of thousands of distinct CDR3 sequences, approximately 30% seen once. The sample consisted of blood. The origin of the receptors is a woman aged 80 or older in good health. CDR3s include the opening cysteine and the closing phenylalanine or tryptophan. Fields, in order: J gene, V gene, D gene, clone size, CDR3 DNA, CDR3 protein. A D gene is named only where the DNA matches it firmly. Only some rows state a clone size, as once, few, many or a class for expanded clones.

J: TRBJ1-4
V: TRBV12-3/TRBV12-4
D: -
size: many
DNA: TGTGCCAGCAGTTTTGAACCTAATGAAAAACTGTTTTTT
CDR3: CASSFEPNEKLFF

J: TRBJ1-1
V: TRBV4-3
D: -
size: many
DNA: TGCGCCAGCAGCCAAGATGTAGCTATGAACACTGAAGCTTTCTTT
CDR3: CASSQDVAMNTEAFF

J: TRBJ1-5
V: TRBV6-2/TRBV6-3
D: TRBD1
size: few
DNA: TGTGCCAGCAGCCCCAGGGACAGTCGCAATCAGCCCCAGCATTTT
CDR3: CASSPRDSRNQPQHF

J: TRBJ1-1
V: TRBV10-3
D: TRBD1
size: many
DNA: TGTGCCATCAGCGAACAGGGGGCGCTCACTGAAGCTTTCTTT
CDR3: CAISEQGALTEAFF

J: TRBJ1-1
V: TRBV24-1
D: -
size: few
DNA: TGTGCCACCAGAGCTGGACAGAACACTGAAGCTTTCTTT
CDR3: CATRAGQNTEAFF

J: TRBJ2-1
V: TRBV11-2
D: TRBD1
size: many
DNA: TGTGCCAGCAGCTTAGATCGGACAGGCAAGGACTACAATGAGCAGTTCTTC
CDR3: CASSLDRTGKDYNEQFF

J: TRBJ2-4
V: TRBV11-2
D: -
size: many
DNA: TGTGCCAGCAGCCACGCAGGGGGGAGGTACATTCAGTACTTC
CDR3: CASSHAGGRYIQYF

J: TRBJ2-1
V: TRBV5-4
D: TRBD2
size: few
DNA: TGTGTCAGTCATCCGGGACTAGCCCTCAATGAGCAGTTCTTC
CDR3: CVSHPGLALNEQFF

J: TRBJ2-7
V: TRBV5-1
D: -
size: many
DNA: TGCGCCAGCAGCTTCTCCGGCTACGAGCAGTACTTC
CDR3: CASSFSGYEQYF

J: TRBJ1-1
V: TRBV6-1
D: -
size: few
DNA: TGTGCCAGCAAAAAGGCAGGGGTAGGTGAAGCTTTCTTT
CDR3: CASKKAGVGEAFF

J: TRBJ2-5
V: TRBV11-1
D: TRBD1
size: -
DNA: TGTGCCAGCAGCCATGCAGGGGGCGGTGAGACCCAGTACTTC
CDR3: CASSHAGGGETQYF

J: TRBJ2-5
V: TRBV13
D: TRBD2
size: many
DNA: TGTGCCAGCAGCGCGACTAGCGCCCAAGAGACCCAGTACTTC
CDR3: CASSATSAQETQYF

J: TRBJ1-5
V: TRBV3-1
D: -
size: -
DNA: TGTGCCAGCAGCCAAGAAATCTGGGATCAGCCCCAGCATTTT
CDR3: CASSQEIWDQPQHF

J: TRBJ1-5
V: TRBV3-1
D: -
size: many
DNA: TGTGCCAGCAGCCAAGGACGGGGTGGAGGTCAGCCCCAGCATTTT
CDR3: CASSQGRGGGQPQHF

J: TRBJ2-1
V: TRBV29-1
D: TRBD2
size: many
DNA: TGCAGCGGCCTTAGCGGGGCCATCGGGAATGAGCAGTTCTTC
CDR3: CSGLSGAIGNEQFF

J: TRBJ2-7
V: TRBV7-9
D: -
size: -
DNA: TGTGCCAGCAGTCCCAGGGACTTCGGAGACTACGAGCAGTACTTC
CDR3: CASSPRDFGDYEQYF

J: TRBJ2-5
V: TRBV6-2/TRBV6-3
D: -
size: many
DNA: TGTGCCAGCAGACCTACCACCCAAGAGACCCAGTACTTC
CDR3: CASRPTTQETQYF

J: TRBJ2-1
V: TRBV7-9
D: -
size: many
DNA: TGTGCCAGCAGCCCCCAACAAATCTCCTACAATGAGCAGTTCTTC
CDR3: CASSPQQISYNEQFF

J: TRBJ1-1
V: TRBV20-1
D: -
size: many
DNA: TGCAGTGCTGATACAGGGTCGGGGCTGAACACTGAAGCTTTCTTT
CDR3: CSADTGSGLNTEAFF

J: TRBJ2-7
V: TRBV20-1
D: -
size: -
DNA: TGCAGTGCTAGCACCCGCCGGGAGCAGTACTTC
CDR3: CSASTRREQYF

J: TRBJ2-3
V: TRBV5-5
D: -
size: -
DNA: TGTGCCAGCAGCTTGGGAAGAGCCACTGGTACAGATACGCAGTATTTT
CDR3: CASSLGRATGTDTQYF

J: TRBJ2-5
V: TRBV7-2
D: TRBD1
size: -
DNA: TGTGCCAGCAGCTTAGGAGGGACAGGGCGGGCGGAGCAGTACTTC
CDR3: CASSLGGTGRAEQYF

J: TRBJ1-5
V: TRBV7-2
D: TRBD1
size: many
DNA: TGTGCCAGCAGTCGGGCGACAGGGAGGAGCAATCAGCCCCAGCATTTT
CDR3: CASSRATGRSNQPQHF

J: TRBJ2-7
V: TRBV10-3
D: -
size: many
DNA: TGTGCCATCAGTGGGCCCGGGGCAGGTAGCTCCTACGAGCAGTACTTC
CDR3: CAISGPGAGSSYEQYF

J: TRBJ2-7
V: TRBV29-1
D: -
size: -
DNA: TGCAGCGTCGGTCCTGGGACAAAGGGGCGTAGGTCCTACGAGCAGTACTTC
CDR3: CSVGPGTKGRRSYEQYF

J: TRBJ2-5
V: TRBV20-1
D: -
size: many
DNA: TGCAGTGCTAGAACACAAAATGGGGAGACCCAGTACTTC
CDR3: CSARTQNGETQYF

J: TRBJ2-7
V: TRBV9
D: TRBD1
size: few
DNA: TGTGCCAGCAGCGTAGAGGGGGCCCGGTCAGACATTCGGTACTTC
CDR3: CASSVEGARSDIRYF

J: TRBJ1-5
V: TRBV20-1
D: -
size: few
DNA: TGCAGTGTTACCAGGAGGGAGTTAGGACAGCCCCAGCATTTT
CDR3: CSVTRRELGQPQHF

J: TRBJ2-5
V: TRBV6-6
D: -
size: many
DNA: TGTGCCAGCAGTTATGGGGGCCAAGAGACCCAGTACTTC
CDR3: CASSYGGQETQYF

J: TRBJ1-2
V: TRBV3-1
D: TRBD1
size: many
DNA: TGTGCCAGCAGCCCCCGACAGGGAGAGAGTGGCTACACCTTC
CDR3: CASSPRQGESGYTF

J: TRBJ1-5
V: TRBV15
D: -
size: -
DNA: TGTGCCACCAGCAGAGATCTAAACAATCAGCCCCAGCATTTT
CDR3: CATSRDLNNQPQHF

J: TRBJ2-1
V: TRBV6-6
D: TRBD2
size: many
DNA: TGTGCCAGCAGTCCCTGGTCTAGCGGGGGGATGTACAATGAGCAGTTCTTC
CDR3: CASSPWSSGGMYNEQFF

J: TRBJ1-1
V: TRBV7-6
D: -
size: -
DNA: TGTGCCAGCAGCTTAGGTCCGGGAGACTTACTGAACACTGAAGCTTTCTTT
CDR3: CASSLGPGDLLNTEAFF

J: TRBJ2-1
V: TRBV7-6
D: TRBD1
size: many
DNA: TGTGCCAGCAGCAGGACAGGGCGAATGGCCAATGAGCAGTTCTTC
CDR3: CASSRTGRMANEQFF

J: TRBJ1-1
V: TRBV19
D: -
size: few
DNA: TGTGCCAGTATTTTGGGCAGAAACTCAGGCATGAACACTGAAGCTTTCTTT
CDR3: CASILGRNSGMNTEAFF

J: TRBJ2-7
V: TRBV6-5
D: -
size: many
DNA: TGTGCCAGCAGTCACTCCCCAGGACAGTTCGTGTACGAGCAGTACTTC
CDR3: CASSHSPGQFVYEQYF

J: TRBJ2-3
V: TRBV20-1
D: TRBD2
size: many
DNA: TGCAGTGCTTCCCTCGAGCGGGGGGGCAGAGTAGGCACAGATACGCAGTATTTT
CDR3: CSASLERGGRVGTDTQYF